These 28 T cell receptor beta chains share one sample of origin, sequenced in a study of neurological immune-mediated disorders. MiXCR, run by TCRdb on the 5' RACE reads, gives a single entry per CDR3 protein. The data contain roughly 76,000 distinct CDR3 sequences, 13% to 15% of them seen just once; the ten biggest clones take up 6.5% to 8%. Sequenced input: PBMCs. These receptors were collected from a woman in her fifties or sixties in good health.

The chain is built from TRBV7-9 and TRBJ2-1, with a tentative D call TRBD1 (5 bases). Germline CDR1 and CDR2: SEHNR and FQNEAQ (reference sequence). This CDR3 is 14 amino acids long. Trimming pared 4 bases from V and 3 bases from J, leaving 10 bases between. The CDR3 loop is CASSYQRGYNEQFF. For the CDR3, the DNA is TGTGCCAGCAGCTATCAAAGGGGCTACAATGAGCAGTTCTTC.

This clonotype was recorded many times. The genes are TRBV20-1 and TRBJ2-5; 12 bases are a match to TRBD1. From germline, CDR1 is DFQATT and CDR2 SNEGSKA (reference sequence). The CDR3 loop spans 13 amino acids. With 5 bases clipped from V and 5 bases from J, the junction kept 3 bases outside the gene matches. The DNA for the CDR3 is TGCAGTGCTGGGGACAGGGGGCCTGAGACCCAGTACTTC. Amino acids: CSAGDRGPETQYF.

This clonotype was detected many times. The gene calls are TRBV3-1 and TRBJ2-1, with 8 bases aligning to TRBD2. The CDR3 is 15 amino acids. Trimming cost V 2 bases and J 10 bases; bases outside gene matches: 10. Germline-derived CDR1 and CDR2 are LGHDT and YNNKEL (reference sequence). The CDR3 region has the DNA TGTGCCAGCAGCCAAAATCCGCGGGGGGCCGAAGAGCAGTTCTTC. It is translated as CASSQNPRGAEEQFF.

This clonotype came up many times. The chain employs TRBV28 and TRBJ2-4; D perhaps matches TRBD1 (6 bases). Per the germline V gene, CDR1 is MDHEN and CDR2 is SYDVKM. The CDR3 runs to 14 residues. The germline V and J ends were trimmed by 5 bases and 6 bases, with 14 bases remaining between them. CDR3 sequence: CASSGGDGVNIQYF. CDR3 nucleotides: TGTGCCAGCAGTGGGGGCGATGGGGTAAACATTCAGTACTTC.

With regard to this clonotype: A much more abundant neighbour one base away suggests this may be a read error. The chain is built from TRBV7-9 and TRBJ2-2, with 10 bases fitting TRBD1. Germline CDR1 reads SEHNR; CDR2 reads FQNEAQ (reference sequence). V lost 8 bases and J lost 7; bases outside the gene matches: 10. The CDR3 contains 15 residues. This CDR3 is CASSTGTGVSGELFF. The DNA of the CDR3 is TGTGCCAGCTCTACCGGGACAGGGGTGAGCGGGGAGCTGTTTTTT.

This clonotype was seen at least ten times. The chain joins TRBV5-5 to TRBJ2-5; no clear D. Germline V lookup: CDR1 SGHKS, CDR2 YYEKEE (reference sequence). Trimming shortened V by 0 bases and J by 2 bases, and 11 bases separated the two germline ends. This CDR3 contains 15 residues. CDR3 region: CASSLGGREQETQYF. The CDR3, as DNA: TGTGCCAGCAGCTTGGGTGGTAGAGAACAAGAGACCCAGTACTTC.

This clonotype was recorded at least ten times. V is TRBV24-1 and J is TRBJ2-1; the D gene is possibly TRBD1 (5 bases). The V and J ends lost 3 bases and 2 bases respectively, with 13 bases between them. Germline loops: CDR1 KGHDR, CDR2 SFDVKD. This CDR3 has 16 amino acids. The CDR3 loop is CATSDPLVGPYNEQFF. Written as DNA, the CDR3 is TGTGCCACCAGTGATCCCCTGGTGGGGCCCTACAATGAGCAGTTCTTC.

This clonotype has at least ten counts. The chain joins TRBV5-1 to TRBJ1-1; D is perhaps TRBD1 (5 bases). The CDR3 totals 15 residues. Trimming stripped 4 bases from V and 3 bases from J, with 16 bases between. In germline, CDR1 is SGHRS, CDR2 YFSETQ. The CDR3 DNA follows: TGCGCCAGCAGCGATCCAACAGGAGGAGACACTGAAGCTTTCTTT. This encodes CASSDPTGGDTEAFF.

This clonotype has ten or more counts. The chain couples TRBV12-3 or TRBV12-4 to TRBJ1-5; no firm D call. The CDR3 spans 14 residues. Trimming stripped 4 bases from V and 3 bases from J, with 10 bases between. In nucleotides, the CDR3 is TGTGCCAGCAGTTCGTATGGGGACAATCAGCCCCAGCATTTT. The encoded protein is CASSSYGDNQPQHF.

This clonotype appeared many times. This rearrangement joins TRBV12-3 or TRBV12-4 to TRBJ2-7, with 8 nucleotides matching TRBD2. The CDR3 totals 14 residues. With V trimmed by 6 bases and J by 4 bases, 8 bases remained unmatched. The CDR3 is CASRESGGPYEQYF. CDR3 nucleotides: TGTGCCAGCAGGGAGAGCGGGGGTCCGTACGAGCAGTACTTC.

This clonotype was detected ten times or more. The chain couples TRBV20-1 to TRBJ1-1; possible D gene TRBD1, 5 bases. V lost 0 bases and J 7 bases, leaving 9 bases between the germline ends. This CDR3 region has 12 residues. The germline CDR1 and CDR2 sequences are DFQATT and SNEGSKA (reference sequence). The CDR3 here is CSARDSGVEAFF. The CDR3 nucleotides read TGCAGTGCTAGAGATTCGGGGGTTGAAGCTTTCTTT.

This clonotype was recorded a few times. The V and J genes are TRBV6-5 and TRBJ1-6; TRBD1 is a possible D gene (5 bases). V was pared by 9 bases and J by 7 bases, with 16 bases between. CDR3 length equals 14 residues. CDR1 is MNHEY and CDR2 is SVGAGI in the germline V gene. CDR3 coding DNA: TGTGCCAGTAGGAGGGGACGGCTAAATTCACCCCTCCACTTT. It codes for CASRRGRLNSPLHF.

This clonotype has a count of ten or more. This chain links TRBV5-1 with TRBJ2-5, with D tentatively TRBD2 (6 bases). Germline V gene lookup returns CDR1 SGHRS and CDR2 YFSETQ. The CDR3 totals 15 residues. Trimming stripped 4 bases from V and 1 base from J, with 14 bases between. The CDR3: CASSRTGASQETQYF. CDR3 sequence (DNA): TGCGCCAGCAGCCGGACGGGAGCGTCCCAAGAGACCCAGTACTTC. Combining the CDR3 with reference TRBV5-1 and TRBJ2-5 gives the whole variable domain KAGVTQTPRYLIKTRGQQVTLSCSPISGHRSVSWYQQTPGQGLQFLFEYFSETQRNKGNFPGRFSGRQFSNSRSEMNVSTLELGDSALYLCASSRTGASQETQYFGPGTRLLVL.

This clonotype was seen repeatedly, ten times or more. The V and J genes are TRBV28 and TRBJ2-3, with 13 bases lining up with TRBD2. The length of the CDR3 is 16 residues. The V gene end was trimmed by 2 bases and the J gene end by 5 bases; junction bases not matched to a gene: 4. The germline V gene encodes CDR1 MDHEN and CDR2 SYDVKM. CDR3 bases: TGTGCCAGCAGTTTACGAGGACTAGCGGGAGTAGATACGCAGTATTTT. Its protein product is CASSLRGLAGVDTQYF.

The chain employs TRBV18 and TRBJ1-4; D gene unclear. Germline V gene data show CDR1 as KGHSH and CDR2 as LQKENI. Trimming shortened V by 2 bases and J by 0 bases, and 7 bases separated the two germline ends. This CDR3 comprises 15 residues. The CDR3 coding sequence is TGTGCCAGCTCACCATCGCAGACAACTAATGAAAAACTGTTTTTT. It encodes CASSPSQTTNEKLFF.

The J gene is TRBJ2-2, the V gene TRBV7-9; TRBD1 aligns across 9 bases. This CDR3 is built from 17 residues. Germline loops: CDR1 SEHNR, CDR2 FQNEAQ (reference sequence). The ends lost 0 bases at V and 5 bases at J; junction bases unmatched: 7. Written as DNA, the CDR3 is TGTGCCAGCAGCTTAGCCCCGGGACAGGGTTGGACCGGGGAGCTGTTTTTT. Its protein is CASSLAPGQGWTGELFF.

This clonotype came up many times. The chain carries TRBV5-1 and TRBJ1-1; possibly TRBD1 for D (6 bases). Trimming removed 0 bases from V and 0 bases from J, with 12 bases in between. Germline CDR1 is SGHRS and CDR2 is YFSETQ. This CDR3 comprises 16 residues. The CDR3 reads CASSLAPTGMNTEAFF. CDR3 coding DNA: TGCGCCAGCAGCTTGGCCCCAACAGGGATGAACACTGAAGCTTTCTTT.

This clonotype has at least ten counts. V is TRBV7-9 and J is TRBJ1-4, with 8 bases fitting TRBD1. V gave up 5 bases and J gave up 5 bases; unmatched junction bases: 10. CDR3 length: 16 amino acids. Germline V gene data show CDR1 as SEHNR and CDR2 as FQNEAQ (reference sequence). For the CDR3, the DNA is TGTGCCAGCAGCGCCGACCTCCGACAGGGGAATGAAAAACTGTTTTTT. Amino acids: CASSADLRQGNEKLFF.

The V gene is TRBV2, the J gene TRBJ1-5; D ambiguous. V shed 8 bases and J shed 0 bases, with 8 bases lying between them. Germline V gene lookup returns CDR1 SNHLY and CDR2 FYNNEI. This CDR3 is built from 13 residues. CDR3 coding DNA: TGTGCCAGCGTTACATATAGCAATCAGCCCCAGCATTTT. It is translated as CASVTYSNQPQHF. Variable domain in full (rest from reference TRBV2 and TRBJ1-5): EPEVTQTPSHQVTQMGQEVILRCVPISNHLYFYWYRQILGQKVEFLVSFYNNEISEKSEIFDDQFSVERPDGSNFTLKIRSTKLEDSAMYFCASVTYSNQPQHFGDGTRLSIL.

In its sample, this clonotype was seen a few times. The chain carries TRBV7-2 and TRBJ2-7, with no clear D. V lost 4 bases, J lost 2 bases, and 12 bases lay in between. CDR1 is SGHTA and CDR2 is FQGNSA in the germline V gene. The CDR3 length is 14 residues. The CDR3 sequence is CASSSRRVAYEQYF. The DNA for the CDR3 is TGTGCCAGCAGCTCGCGGCGCGTGGCCTACGAGCAGTACTTC.

V and J are TRBV24-1 and TRBJ1-5, with TRBD1 identical over 8 bases. Trimming removed 9 bases from V and 2 bases from J; junction bases left unmatched: 2. Germline CDR1 KGHDR, CDR2 SFDVKD. CDR3 length equals 13 residues. The DNA for the CDR3 is TGTGCCACCTCGGACAGGGGCAATCAGCCCCAGCATTTT. This gives the protein CATSDRGNQPQHF.

This clonotype was recorded many times. V gene TRBV7-2 combines with J gene TRBJ2-3; D gene ambiguous. This CDR3 region has 14 residues. The germline CDR1 and CDR2 sequences are SGHTA and FQGNSA. V lost 4 bases and J 2 bases, leaving 10 bases between the germline ends. CDR3 protein: CASSSPENTDTQYF. The CDR3 bases are TGTGCCAGCAGCTCCCCGGAGAACACAGATACGCAGTATTTT.

This clonotype was counted only a few times. A much larger clone differs from this one at a single base, so this may be a read error. The chain carries TRBV6-5 and TRBJ1-2; 7 nucleotides match TRBD1. The CDR3 spans 14 residues. CDR1 and CDR2 from the germline V gene are MNHEY and SVGAGI. The CDR3 region has the DNA TGTGTCAGCAGTTACGGGACAGTCGGCTATGGCTACACCTTC. Translating it yields CVSSYGTVGYGYTF.

About this clonotype: Since the CDR3 does not end with the conserved phenylalanine or tryptophan, this likely comes from a read error. This chain links TRBV20-1 with TRBJ1-5; a possible D gene is TRBD1 (5 bases). The CDR3 extends over 13 amino acids. V lost 7 bases to trimming and J lost 5 bases, with 15 bases between them. Germline V gene lookup returns CDR1 DFQATT and CDR2 SNEGSKA (reference sequence). This CDR3 reads CSVTSGKHQPQHL. The CDR3 DNA follows: TGCAGTGTCACCTCAGGGAAGCATCAGCCCCAGCATCTT.

This clonotype showed up many times. The chain employs TRBV28 and TRBJ1-3, with D hard to call. Trimming pared 2 bases from V and 3 bases from J, leaving 8 bases between. CDR1 is MDHEN, CDR2 SYDVKM, per germline. CDR3 length: 14 amino acids. CDR3 sequence (DNA): TGTGCCAGCAGTTTAGAAGGAGGTGGAAACACCATATATTTT. Its translation is CASSLEGGGNTIYF.

The sample holds many counts of this clonotype. V usage is TRBV27 and J usage is TRBJ2-7, with 10 bases that match TRBD2. The CDR3 is made up of 15 amino acids. Germline V gives CDR1 MNHEY, CDR2 SMNVEV (reference sequence). The V gene end was trimmed by 6 bases and the J gene end by 2 bases; junction bases not matched to a gene: 7. The CDR3 nucleotides are TGTGCCAGCAGCCCCCGGACTAGCGGTGCCTACGAGCAGTACTTC. Its protein product is CASSPRTSGAYEQYF.

This clonotype occurred many times. This rearrangement joins TRBV5-1 to TRBJ2-7; D may be TRBD1 (6 bases). CDR1 is SGHRS, CDR2 YFSETQ, per germline. V gave up 0 bases and J gave up 5 bases, with 15 bases separating them. The CDR3 extends over 15 amino acids. CDR3 coding DNA: TGCGCCAGCAGCTTGGCCCCCGGGACAACCAACGAGCAGTACTTC. Translating gives CASSLAPGTTNEQYF.

Concerning this clonotype itself: A much larger clonotype is one base distant, so this may be a read error. The V call is TRBV7-8, the J call TRBJ1-1; D unresolved. CDR3 length: 15 residues. Per germline, CDR1 SGHVS and CDR2 FQNEAQ. The CDR3 nucleotides read TGTGACAGCAGCTCCCAAACGGTGAGGGCCACTGAAGCTTTCTTT. This sequence encodes CDSSSQTVRATEAFF. The entire variable domain, with the rest obtained from reference TRBV7-8 and TRBJ1-1, is as follows: GAGVSQSPRYKVAKRGQDVALRCDPISGHVSLFWYQQALGQGPEFLTYFQNEAQLDKSGLPSDRFFAERPEGSVSTLKIQRTQQEDSAVYLCDSSSQTVRATEAFFGQGTRLTVV.